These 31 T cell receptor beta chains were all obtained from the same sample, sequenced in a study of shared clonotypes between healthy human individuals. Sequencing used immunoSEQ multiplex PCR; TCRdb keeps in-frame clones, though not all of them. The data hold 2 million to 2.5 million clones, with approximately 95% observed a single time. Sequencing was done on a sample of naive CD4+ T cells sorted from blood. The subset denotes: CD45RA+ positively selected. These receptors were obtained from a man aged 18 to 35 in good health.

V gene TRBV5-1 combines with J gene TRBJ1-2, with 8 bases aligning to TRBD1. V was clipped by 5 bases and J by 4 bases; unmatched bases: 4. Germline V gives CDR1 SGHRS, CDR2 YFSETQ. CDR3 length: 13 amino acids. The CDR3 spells CASSWDRSYGYTF. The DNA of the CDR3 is TGCGCCAGCAGTTGGGACAGGTCCTATGGCTACACCTTC. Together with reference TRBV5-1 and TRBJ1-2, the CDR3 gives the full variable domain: KAGVTQTPRYLIKTRGQQVTLSCSPISGHRSVSWYQQTPGQGLQFLFEYFSETQRNKGNFPGRFSGRQFSNSRSEMNVSTLELGDSALYLCASSWDRSYGYTFGSGTRLTVV.

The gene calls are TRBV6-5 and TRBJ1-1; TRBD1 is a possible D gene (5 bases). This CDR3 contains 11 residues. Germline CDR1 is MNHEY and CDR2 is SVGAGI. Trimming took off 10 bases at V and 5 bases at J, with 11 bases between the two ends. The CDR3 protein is CATQRGTEAFF. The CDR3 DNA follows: TGTGCCACCCAGAGGGGAACTGAAGCTTTCTTT.

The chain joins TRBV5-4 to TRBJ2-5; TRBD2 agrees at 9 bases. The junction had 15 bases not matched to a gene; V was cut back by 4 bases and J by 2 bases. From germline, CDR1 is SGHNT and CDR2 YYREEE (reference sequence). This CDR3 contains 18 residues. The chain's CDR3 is CASSPGGGRALGQETQYF. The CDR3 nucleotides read TGTGCCAGCAGCCCTGGTGGCGGGAGGGCCTTGGGACAAGAGACCCAGTACTTC.

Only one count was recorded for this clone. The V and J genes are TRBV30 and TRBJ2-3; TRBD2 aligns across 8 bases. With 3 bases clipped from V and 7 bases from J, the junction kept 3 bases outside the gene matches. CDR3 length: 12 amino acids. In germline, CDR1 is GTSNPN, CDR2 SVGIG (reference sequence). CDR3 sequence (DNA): TGTGCCTGGAGCGGGGGGGCCCATACGCAGTATTTT. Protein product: CAWSGGAHTQYF.

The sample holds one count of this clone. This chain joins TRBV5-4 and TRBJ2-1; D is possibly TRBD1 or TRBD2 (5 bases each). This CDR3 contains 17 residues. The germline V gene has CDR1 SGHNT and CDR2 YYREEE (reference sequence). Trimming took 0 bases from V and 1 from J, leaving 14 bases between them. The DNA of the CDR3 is TGTGCCAGCAGCTTGGGGTGGGGGTCGGATTCCTACAATGAGCAGTTCTTC. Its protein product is CASSLGWGSDSYNEQFF.

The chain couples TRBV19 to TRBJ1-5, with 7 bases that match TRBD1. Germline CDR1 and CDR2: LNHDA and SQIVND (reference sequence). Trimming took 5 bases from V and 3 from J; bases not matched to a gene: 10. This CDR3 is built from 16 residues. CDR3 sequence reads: CASSSQGQVFNQPQHF. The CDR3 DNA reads TGTGCCAGTAGTTCTCAAGGACAGGTTTTCAATCAGCCCCAGCATTTT.

DNA of the CDR3: TGTGCCAGCAGCGTAGAGTTGGCGGGGGACAGTGAGCAGTTCTTC. Protein: CASSVELAGDSEQFF. This rearrangement joins TRBV9 to TRBJ2-1; either TRBD1 or TRBD2 may supply D (7 bases each). The CDR3 is made up of 15 amino acids. V was cut by 0 bases and J by 9 bases, with 16 bases left in between. Germline CDR1 and CDR2: SGDLS and YYNGEE.

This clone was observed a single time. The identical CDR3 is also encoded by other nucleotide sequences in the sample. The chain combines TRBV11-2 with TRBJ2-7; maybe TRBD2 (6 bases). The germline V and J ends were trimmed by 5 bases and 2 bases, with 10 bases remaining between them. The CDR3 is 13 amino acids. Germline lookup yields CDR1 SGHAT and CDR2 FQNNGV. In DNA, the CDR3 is TGTGCCAGCAGCCTCGGGGGAACCTACGAGCAGTACTTC. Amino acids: CASSLGGTYEQYF.

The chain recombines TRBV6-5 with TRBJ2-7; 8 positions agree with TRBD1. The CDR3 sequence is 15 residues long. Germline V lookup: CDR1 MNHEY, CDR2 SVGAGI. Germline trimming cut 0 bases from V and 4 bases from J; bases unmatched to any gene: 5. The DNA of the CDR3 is TGTGCCAGCAGTTACTCTTCGACAGGGGAATACGAGCAGTACTTC. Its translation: CASSYSSTGEYEQYF.

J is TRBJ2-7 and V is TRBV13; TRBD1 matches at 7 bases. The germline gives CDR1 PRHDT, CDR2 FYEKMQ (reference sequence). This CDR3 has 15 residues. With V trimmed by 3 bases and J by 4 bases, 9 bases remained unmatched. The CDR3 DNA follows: TGTGCCAGCAGCTTTATCGACAGGGACGGGTACGAGCAGTACTTC. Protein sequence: CASSFIDRDGYEQYF.

The CDR3 bases are TGTGCCAGCAGTCCCGGGGGGAAGGGTACAGATACGCAGTATTTT. This translates into CASSPGGKGTDTQYF. The chain employs TRBV6-5 and TRBJ2-3; 7 nucleotides match TRBD2. The CDR3 loop spans 15 amino acids. The germline V gene encodes CDR1 MNHEY and CDR2 SVGAGI. V lost 5 bases, J lost 3 bases, and 8 bases stayed unmatched.

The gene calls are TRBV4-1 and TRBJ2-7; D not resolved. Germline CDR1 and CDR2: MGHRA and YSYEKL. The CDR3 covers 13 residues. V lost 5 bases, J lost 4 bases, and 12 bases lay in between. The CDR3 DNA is TGCGCCAGCAGCTTAGAGGATGGGTACGAGCAGTACTTC. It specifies CASSLEDGYEQYF.

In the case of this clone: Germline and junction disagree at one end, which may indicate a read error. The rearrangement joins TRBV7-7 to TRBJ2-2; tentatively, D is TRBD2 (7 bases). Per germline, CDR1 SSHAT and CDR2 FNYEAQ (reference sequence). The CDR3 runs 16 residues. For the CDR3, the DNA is TGTGCTAGCAGCCCTGGTCGGGGGGCAAGAACCGGGGAGCTGTTTTTT. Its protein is CASSPGRGARTGELFF.

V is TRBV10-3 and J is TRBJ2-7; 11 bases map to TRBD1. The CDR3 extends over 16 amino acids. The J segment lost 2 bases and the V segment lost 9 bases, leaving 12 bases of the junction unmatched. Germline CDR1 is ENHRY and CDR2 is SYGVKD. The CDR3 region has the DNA TGTGCCATAACCAAACAGCCGGGACAGGGGGCCTACGAGCAGTACTTC. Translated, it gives CAITKQPGQGAYEQYF.

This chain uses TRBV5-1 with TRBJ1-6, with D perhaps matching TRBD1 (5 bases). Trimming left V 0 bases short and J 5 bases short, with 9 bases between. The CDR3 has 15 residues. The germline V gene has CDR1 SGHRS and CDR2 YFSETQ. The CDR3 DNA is TGCGCCAGCAGCTTGGAACAGGCTGATAATTCACCCCTCCACTTT. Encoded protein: CASSLEQADNSPLHF.

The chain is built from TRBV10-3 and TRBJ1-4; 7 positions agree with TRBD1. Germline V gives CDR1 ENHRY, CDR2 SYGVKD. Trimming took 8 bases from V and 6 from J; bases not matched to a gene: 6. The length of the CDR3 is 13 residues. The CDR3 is CAIGTVVDEKLFF. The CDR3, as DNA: TGTGCCATCGGGACAGTGGTTGATGAAAAACTGTTTTTT.

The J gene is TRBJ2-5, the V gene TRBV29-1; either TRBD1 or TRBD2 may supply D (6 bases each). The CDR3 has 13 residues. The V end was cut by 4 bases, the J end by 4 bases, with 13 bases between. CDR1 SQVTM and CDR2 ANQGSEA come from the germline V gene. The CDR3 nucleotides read TGCAGCGTTGGGGCCGGGGGCCCAGAGACCCAGTACTTC. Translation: CSVGAGGPETQYF. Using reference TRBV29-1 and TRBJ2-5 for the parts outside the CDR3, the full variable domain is SAVISQKPSRDICQRGTSLTIQCQVDSQVTMMFWYRQQPGQSLTLIATANQGSEATYESGFVIDKFPISRPNLTFSTLTVSNMSPEDSSIYLCSVGAGGPETQYFGPGTRLLVL.

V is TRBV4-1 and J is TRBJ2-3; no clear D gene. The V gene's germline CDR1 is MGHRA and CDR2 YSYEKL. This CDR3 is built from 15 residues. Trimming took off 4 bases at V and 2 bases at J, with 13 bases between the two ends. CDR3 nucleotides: TGCGCCAGCAGCCCCGTTGGGCTCTACACAGATACGCAGTATTTT. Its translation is CASSPVGLYTDTQYF.

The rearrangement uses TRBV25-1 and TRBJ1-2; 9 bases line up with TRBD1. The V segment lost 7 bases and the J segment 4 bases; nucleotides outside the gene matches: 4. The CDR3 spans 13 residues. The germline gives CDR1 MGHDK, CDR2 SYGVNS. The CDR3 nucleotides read TGTGCCAGCAAACAGGGGGCAGGCTATGGCTACACCTTC. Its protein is CASKQGAGYGYTF.

The CDR3 DNA is TGCGCCAGCAGCCAAGCGCAGGTTGGGGAAACACTTAAGGGAAAACTGTTTTTT. Encoded protein: CASSQAQVGETLKGKLFF. This chain links TRBV4-3 with TRBJ1-4, with D hard to call. This CDR3 is 18 amino acids long. Germline values: CDR1 LGHNA, CDR2 YSLEER. Trimming took 1 base from V and 10 from J, leaving 25 bases between them.

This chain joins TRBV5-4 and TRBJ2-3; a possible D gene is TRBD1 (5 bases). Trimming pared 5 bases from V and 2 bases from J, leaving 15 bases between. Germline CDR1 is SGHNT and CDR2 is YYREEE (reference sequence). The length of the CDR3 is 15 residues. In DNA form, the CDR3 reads TGTGCCAGCAGATATAACAGGAACCCCACAGATACGCAGTATTTT. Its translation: CASRYNRNPTDTQYF.

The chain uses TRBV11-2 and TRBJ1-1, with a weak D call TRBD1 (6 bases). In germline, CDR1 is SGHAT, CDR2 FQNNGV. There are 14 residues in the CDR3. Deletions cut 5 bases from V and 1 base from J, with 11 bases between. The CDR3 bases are TGTGCCAGCAGCAACCGAGGGGGGAACACTGAAGCTTTCTTT. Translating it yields CASSNRGGNTEAFF. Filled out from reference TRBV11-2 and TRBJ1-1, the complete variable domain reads EAGVAQSPRYKIIEKRQSVAFWCNPISGHATLYWYQQILGQGPKLLIQFQNNGVVDDSQLPKDRFSAERLKGVDSTLKIQPAKLEDSAVYLCASSNRGGNTEAFFGQGTRLTVV.

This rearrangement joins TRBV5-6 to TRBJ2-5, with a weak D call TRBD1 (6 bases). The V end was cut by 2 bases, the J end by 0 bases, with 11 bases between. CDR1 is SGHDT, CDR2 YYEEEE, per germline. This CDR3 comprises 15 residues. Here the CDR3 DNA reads TGTGCCAGCAGCTTTGGTCGGACAGACCAAGAGACCCAGTACTTC. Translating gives CASSFGRTDQETQYF.

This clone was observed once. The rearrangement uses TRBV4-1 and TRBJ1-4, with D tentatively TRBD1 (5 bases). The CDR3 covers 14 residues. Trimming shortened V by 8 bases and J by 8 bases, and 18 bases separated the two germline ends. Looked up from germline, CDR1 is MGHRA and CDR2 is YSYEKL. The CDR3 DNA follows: TGCGCCAGCCAAGACGGGGCCCGAAAGGAAAAACTGTTTTTT. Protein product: CASQDGARKEKLFF.

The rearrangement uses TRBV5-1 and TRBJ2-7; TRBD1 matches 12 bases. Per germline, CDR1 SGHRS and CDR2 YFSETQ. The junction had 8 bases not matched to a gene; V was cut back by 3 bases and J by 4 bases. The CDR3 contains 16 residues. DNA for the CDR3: TGCGCCAGCAGCTCCCTCCCGGGACAGGGGGCTTACGAGCAGTACTTC. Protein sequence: CASSSLPGQGAYEQYF.

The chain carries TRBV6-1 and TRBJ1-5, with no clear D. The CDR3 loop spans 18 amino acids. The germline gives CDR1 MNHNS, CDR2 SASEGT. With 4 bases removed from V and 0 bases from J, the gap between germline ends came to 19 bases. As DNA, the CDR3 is TGTGCCAGCAGTGGACCGGGTCCTACTTCCGATAGCAATCAGCCCCAGCATTTT. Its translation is CASSGPGPTSDSNQPQHF.

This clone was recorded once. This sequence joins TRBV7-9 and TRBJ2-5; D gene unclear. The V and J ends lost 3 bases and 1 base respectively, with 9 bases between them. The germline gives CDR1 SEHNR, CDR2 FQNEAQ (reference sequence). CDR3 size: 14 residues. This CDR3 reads CASSFNIVQETQYF. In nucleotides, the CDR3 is TGTGCCAGCAGCTTTAATATCGTCCAAGAGACCCAGTACTTC.

In nucleotides, the CDR3 is TGCGCCAGCAGCTTAATAGCGGGAGGCGTACAAGAGACCCAGTACTTC. Translating gives CASSLIAGGVQETQYF. The genes are TRBV5-1 and TRBJ2-5; 10 nucleotides align to TRBD2. V shed 2 bases and J 2 bases; nucleotides not matched to a gene: 6. This CDR3 region has 16 residues. Looked up from germline, CDR1 is SGHRS and CDR2 is YFSETQ.

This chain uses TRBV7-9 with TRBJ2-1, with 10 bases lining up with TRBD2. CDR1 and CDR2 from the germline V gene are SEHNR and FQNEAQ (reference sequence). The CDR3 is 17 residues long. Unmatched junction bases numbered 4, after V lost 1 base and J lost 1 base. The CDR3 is CASSLVGTSVSYNEQFF. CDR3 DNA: TGTGCCAGCAGCTTAGTAGGGACTAGCGTATCCTACAATGAGCAGTTCTTC.

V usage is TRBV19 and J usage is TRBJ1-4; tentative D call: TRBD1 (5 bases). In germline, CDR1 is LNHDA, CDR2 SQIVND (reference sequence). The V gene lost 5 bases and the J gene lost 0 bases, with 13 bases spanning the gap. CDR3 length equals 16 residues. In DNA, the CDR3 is TGTGCCAGTAGTCTGGCGAGGGGTGCAACTAATGAAAAACTGTTTTTT. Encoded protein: CASSLARGATNEKLFF.

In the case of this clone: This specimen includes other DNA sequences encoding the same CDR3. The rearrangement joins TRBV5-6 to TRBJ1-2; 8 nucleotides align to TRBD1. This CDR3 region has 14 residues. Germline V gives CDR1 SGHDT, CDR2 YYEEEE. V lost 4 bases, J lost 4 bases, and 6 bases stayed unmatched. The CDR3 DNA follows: TGTGCCAGCAGCCCAGGACAGGGTGGCTATGGCTACACCTTC. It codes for CASSPGQGGYGYTF. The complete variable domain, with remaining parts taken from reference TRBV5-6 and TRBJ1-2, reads DAGVTQSPTHLIKTRGQQVTLRCSPKSGHDTVSWYQQALGQGPQFIFQYYEEEERQRGNFPDRFSGHQFPNYSSELNVNALLLGDSALYLCASSPGQGGYGYTFGSGTRLTVV.